This TCR beta chain was sequenced during a study of control samples from healthy donors and cancer patients. The table came from immunoSEQ multiplex PCR; TCRdb's copy has only in-frame clones and leaves some out. The data show fewer than 200,000 clones, roughly 89% seen once. CDR1 is SGHNT and CDR2 is YYREEE in the germline V gene (reference sequence). V was shortened by 4 bases and J by 0 bases, with 10 bases between the two germline ends. The CDR3 has 15 residues. Sample: blood. The sequence was obtained from a woman in her forties or fifties in good health. The chain links TRBV5-4 to TRBJ1-4; D gene unclear. CDR3 coding DNA: TGTGCCAGCAGCCCCGACCGAACAACTAATGAAAAACTGTTTTTT. Translated, it gives CASSPDRTTNEKLFF.